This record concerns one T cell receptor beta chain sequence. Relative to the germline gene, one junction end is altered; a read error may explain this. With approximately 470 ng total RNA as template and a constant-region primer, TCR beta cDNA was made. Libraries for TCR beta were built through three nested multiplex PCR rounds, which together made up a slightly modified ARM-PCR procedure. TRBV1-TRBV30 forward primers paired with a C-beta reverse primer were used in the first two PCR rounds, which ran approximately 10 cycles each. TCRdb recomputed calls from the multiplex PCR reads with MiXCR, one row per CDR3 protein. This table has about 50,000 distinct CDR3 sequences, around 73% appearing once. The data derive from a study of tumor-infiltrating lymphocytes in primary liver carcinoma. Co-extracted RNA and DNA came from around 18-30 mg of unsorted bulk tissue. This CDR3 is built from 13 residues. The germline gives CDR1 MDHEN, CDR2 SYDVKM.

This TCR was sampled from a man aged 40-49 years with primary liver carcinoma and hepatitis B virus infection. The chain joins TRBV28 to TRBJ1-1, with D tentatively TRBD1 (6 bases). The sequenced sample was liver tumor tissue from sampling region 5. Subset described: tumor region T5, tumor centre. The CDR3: CTSSSYRDSEAFF. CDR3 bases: TGTACCAGCAGTTCATACAGGGACTCTGAGGCTTTCTTT.